The present T cell receptor beta chain was sequenced within a study of shared clonotypes between healthy human individuals (dated by TCRdb to the early 2020s). With respect to the entire study: The cohort comprised two women and a few men aged 18 to 49 years. Per donor, three plates each were used for CD4 naive and CD4 memory, two for CD8 naive, and one for CD8 memory. Between about 0.94 and 10 billion PBMCs per donor were obtained by leukapheresis. Different laboratories and diverse techniques were used to prepare libraries and sequence TCR repertoires, to increase sequencing depth and limit assay-specific biases. To estimate repertoire size and how much clonotypes are shared between individuals, the study performed deep sequencing of blood TCR repertoires from a few healthy adults. Results the study describes overall, beyond this receptor: Even with the large sequencing depth, rarefaction of the sorted-subset datasets indicated that sequencing was incomplete. Naive subsets generally had larger estimated clonotype richness than memory subsets did. Sampling was restricted to blood, and TCR repertoires in tissues likely differ from the TCR repertoires found in blood. Higher generation probabilities were observed for clonotypes shared by all four sorted-subset donors than for non-shared clonotypes. Around 5.4% of naive CD4, 3.5% of naive CD8, 2.3% of memory CD4, and over 0.35% of memory CD8 clonotypes were shared across several donors. Pairwise subsampling led to the expectation that sequencing depth would affect the degree of clonotype sharing among donors. The genetic and exposure-history diversity represented was limited by the small number of donors.

The CDR3 runs 13 amino acids, cysteine and phenylalanine included. The read is trimmed to its CDR3 DNA, 39 bases read in frame from base 1. Trimming costs V 4 bases and J 4 bases, and their ends lie 11 bases apart. Via the germline V gene, CDR1 is MGHRA and CDR2 YSYEKL. Using the deep immunoSEQ assay, TCR CDR3 regions were amplified from genomic DNA by multiplex PCR. Genomic DNA extracted from each cell subset was distributed evenly over all wells of several immunoSEQ 96-well plates, and each plate served as one replicate. For sorted subsets, approximately 0.2 ug of genomic DNA, equivalent to some 30,000 T cell genomes, went into each replicate PCR. Purified libraries were measured with a Qubit 3.0 fluorometer, size-checked on a Bioanalyzer 2100, and measured again with the KAPA Library Quantification kit. Every immunoSEQ 96-well plate was sequenced on a separate single-read 150-cycle Illumina NextSeq 550 flow cell. In the authors' own workflow: Because the immunoSEQ output included only junctional sequences and no quality scores, the filtering could not be the same as the filtering used for full-length reads. To assign V/J genes and CDR3, sequences were annotated against IMGT germline references using PyIR, a Python wrapper for IgBLAST v1.9. Reads with weak V/J assignments (E-value above 1e-6), missing CDR3, stop codons, out-of-frame junctions, or ambiguous translated residues were removed. V3J clonotypes were defined by identical inferred V gene, J gene, and CDR3 amino acid sequence. To compute the percentage overlap between repertoires, the number of shared unique clonotypes was divided by the size of the smaller repertoire. Richness of each repertoire was evaluated using RTK rarefaction, the Chao1 estimator, and Recon v2.1 estimates of unobserved clonotypes. Generation probabilities for all TCRbeta clonotypes obtained by the gDNA method from several donors were computed using OLGA. TCRdb took over this immuneACCESS table, retaining in-frame rearrangements with V and J assigned. Such tables are incomplete; in checked studies, under half of the missing clones stem from an unresolved V gene, and the remainder is unexplained. The DNA gave D and trimming, while V, J and clone size come from that table. The sample yields some 2 million clones; approximately 95% were counted once. The top ten clones comprise approximately 1.2% of the sample.

Concerning this clone: No cognate antigen has been identified for it. It has no much larger one-base neighbor in the sample; base qualities were not kept. This specimen includes other DNA sequences encoding the same CDR3.

CD8 naive samples consisted of CD45RO-negative cells that were positively selected for CCR7, yielding a CD45RA+CCR7+ population without TemRA cells. The donors were healthy, HIV-negative adults with no recently reported acute infections or vaccinations. Every donor was a Caucasian adult living in Nashville, Tennessee, USA. After blood collection by leukapheresis, PBMCs were isolated using Ficoll-Histopaque density gradient centrifugation and then cryopreserved in the vapor phase of liquid nitrogen. Analytical flow cytometry was used to check the purity and quantity of each magnetically sorted T cell population. From each sorted fraction, genomic DNA was isolated and quantified by UV absorbance on a Nanodrop 2000c.

The rearranged segments are TRBV4-1 and TRBJ2-7, and possibly TRBD1, on 6 matching bases. The receptor was derived from a man aged 18-30 years in good health. The sample comprised naive CD8+ T cells sorted from blood. The intended sense of this specimen's cell subset or site label: CD45RA+CCR7+. The bases are TGCGCCAGCAGCCCGGGACAAGCTTACGAGCAGTACTTC. This translates into CASSPGQAYEQYF.